Reported below is one T cell receptor beta chain. Its antigen remains unidentified. This sample was included in a study of response to subunit inactivated influenza vaccine. Study-wide results and limits: The authors offered the suggestion that each seasonal influenza vaccination recruits few new T cells.

Trimming took 0 bases from V and 6 from J, leaving 12 bases between them. The CDR3 totals 15 residues. Looked up from germline, CDR1 is LGHNA and CDR2 is YSLEER. TCRdb redid the calling of the RT-PCR reads with MiXCR, one entry per CDR3 protein. The repertoire consists of a few hundred thousand distinct CDR3 sequences, with 6% to 9% occurring once and the leading ten covering about an eighth. V is TRBV4-3 and J is TRBJ2-1; perhaps TRBD2 as D (5 bases). Sequencing used PBMCs from blood, obtained less than 25 months after vaccination. The source is a man between 50 and 75 years old who received an inactivated influenza vaccine. The CDR3 protein is CASSQDIGLRNEQFF. CDR3 bases: TGCGCCAGCAGCCAAGATATCGGACTGCGCAATGAGCAGTTCTTC.